Listed below are T cell receptor beta chains from one sample, sequenced in a study of T cell repertoires in cytomegalovirus infection. Their cognate antigens are unknown. TCRdb re-called the reads with MiXCR, one entry per CDR3 protein. This table has approximately 120,000 distinct CDR3 sequences, approximately 28% appearing once. Sequences were derived from CD8+ T cells from cultured PBMCs, sampled from culture after CMV antigen stimulation. The receptors were sampled from a human donor in good health (CMV status not recorded). Some clones in this sample may be carry-over from other donors' samples. The CDR3 runs from the conserved cysteine through the conserved F or W. The D gene is left open where the match is weak. The listing skips clone size in some rows; elsewhere it reads once, few, many or a size class.

CDR3 DNA	CDR3 protein	V gene	J gene	clone size	D gene	CDR3 length
TGCAGTGCTAGAGCCGGGACTAGCGGGGGAGTTCCCTCCTACGAGCAGTACTTC	CSARAGTSGGVPSYEQYF	TRBV20-1	TRBJ2-7	NA	TRBD2	18
TGTGCCAGCAGCCCCCTGTGGCCGGCAGGCTCTGGGGCCAACGTCCTGACTTTC	CASSPLWPAGSGANVLTF	TRBV7-8	TRBJ2-6	many	NA	18
TGTGCCAGCAGCGTAGGACAGGGAACTAATGAAAAACTGTTTTTT	CASSVGQGTNEKLFF	TRBV9	TRBJ1-4	NA	TRBD1	15
TGTGCCAGCAGCTTAGTCGCAGGGGGCCCTGGAAACACCATATATTTT	CASSLVAGGPGNTIYF	TRBV11-2	TRBJ1-3	NA	TRBD1	16
TGTGCCAGCAGCTTAGACGCCCCCGACGAGCAGTACTTC	CASSLDAPDEQYF	TRBV7-9	TRBJ2-7	many	NA	13
TGTGCCAGCAGACCTTCTATCCTCGGACAGGGGAACACTGAAGCTTTCTTT	CASRPSILGQGNTEAFF	TRBV6-2/TRBV6-3	TRBJ1-1	NA	TRBD1	17
TGTGCCAGCAGTGAAGCGCCGGGGGCTAGCACTGAAGCTTTCTTT	CASSEAPGASTEAFF	TRBV2	TRBJ1-1	NA	NA	15
TGTGCCAGCAGCGACAGGACCCAAAAACACCCTGAAGCTTTCTTT	CASSDRTQKHPEAFF	TRBV7-6	TRBJ1-1	NA	NA	15
TGTGCCACCTCGACAGGAGATTTTACTGAAGCTTTCTTT	CATSTGDFTEAFF	TRBV11-1	TRBJ1-1	once	NA	13
TGTGCCAGCAGTTCGCGAAGTCCGACAGGGGGCCTCACTGAAGCTTTCTTT	CASSSRSPTGGLTEAFF	TRBV12-3/TRBV12-4	TRBJ1-1	few	TRBD1	17
TGTGCCAGCAGTTATGATGGTCCCCAAGAGACCCAGTACTTC	CASSYDGPQETQYF	TRBV27	TRBJ2-5	few	NA	14
TGTGCCAGCAGCGGAACCGGGACCGCGCTTCTCGAGACCCAGTACTTC	CASSGTGTALLETQYF	TRBV7-8	TRBJ2-5	few	NA	16
TGTGCCAGCAGCTTAGGGGCCAGCGGGGGGGGCTCGGTCAATGAGCAGTTCTTC	CASSLGASGGGSVNEQFF	TRBV7-9	TRBJ2-1	many	TRBD2	18
TGTGCCAGCAGCCCCACCTGGAGCGAGCAGTACTTC	CASSPTWSEQYF	TRBV7-9	TRBJ2-7	NA	NA	12
TGCGCCAGCAGCTTGGCCGGCGGAGAATCACCCCTCCACTTT	CASSLAGGESPLHF	TRBV5-1	TRBJ1-6	NA	NA	14
TGTGCCAGCAGTGATGTGGCAGGGTATGGCTACACCTTC	CASSDVAGYGYTF	TRBV2	TRBJ1-2	few	NA	13
TGCAGCGTTGCAAGAACTAGCGGGAGCCGCGATGAGCAGTTCTTC	CSVARTSGSRDEQFF	TRBV29-1	TRBJ2-1	few	TRBD2	15
TGTGCCAGCAGCTTAGCCGTTGTGAATTCACCCCTCCACTTT	CASSLAVVNSPLHF	TRBV7-6	TRBJ1-6	NA	NA	14
TGTGCCAGTAGTATTACCAGTTCGAACACTGAAGCTTTCTTT	CASSITSSNTEAFF	TRBV19	TRBJ1-1	NA	NA	14
TGTGCCAGCACTTCGAGGGGGCGCGAAAACATTCAGTACTTC	CASTSRGRENIQYF	TRBV6-5	TRBJ2-4	many	TRBD1	14
TGTGCCAGCAGTTCTGGGGAGGGTCAGCCCCAGCATTTT	CASSSGEGQPQHF	TRBV6-1	TRBJ1-5	many	NA	13
TGTGCCACCAGCAGAGATTTCAGCGGGGAGCTGTTTTTT	CATSRDFSGELFF	TRBV15	TRBJ2-2	many	NA	13
TGTGCCAGCAGCATTGGGACAGACTATGGCTACACCTTC	CASSIGTDYGYTF	TRBV7-9	TRBJ1-2	medium-sized	TRBD1	13